These 6 T cell receptor beta chains came from one sample sequenced in a study of cytomegalovirus exposure and HLA in healthy donors. Primers for the PCR totalled 60 Vbeta and 13 Jbeta. The method was immunoSEQ multiplex PCR; TCRdb's version includes in-frame clones alone and lacks a portion of them. The sample has about 170,000 clones; roughly 84% are singletons. Input material: PBMCs. These receptor sequences come from a man aged 30-40 years in good health and CMV-seropositive.

The chain carries TRBV28 and TRBJ2-1; 10 bases line up with TRBD2. The CDR3 spans 16 residues. The J segment lost 7 bases and the V segment lost 7 bases, leaving 13 bases of the junction unmatched. Germline lookup yields CDR1 MDHEN and CDR2 SYDVKM. As DNA, the CDR3 is TGTGCCAGCAAAACCCTAGCGGGAGCGGTAGGGAATGAGCAGTTCTTC. Its protein product is CASKTLAGAVGNEQFF. The entire variable domain, with the rest obtained from reference TRBV28 and TRBJ2-1, is as follows: DVKVTQSSRYLVKRTGEKVFLECVQDMDHENMFWYRQDPGLGLRLIYFSYDVKMKEKGDIPEGYSVSREKKERFSLILESASTNQTSMYLCASKTLAGAVGNEQFFGPGTRLTVL.

This sequence joins TRBV7-9 and TRBJ2-3, with TRBD1 matching 7 bases. Germline assignment: CDR1 SEHNR and CDR2 FQNEAQ (reference sequence). V lost 4 bases to trimming and J lost 0 bases; unmatched junction nucleotides: 1. The CDR3 runs 14 residues. The CDR3 DNA reads TGTGCCAGCAGCTCGGACAGGAGCACAGATACGCAGTATTTT. Translated: CASSSDRSTDTQYF.

This clone was observed once. The V and J genes are TRBV14 and TRBJ2-5; perhaps TRBD2 as D (5 bases). V was clipped by 1 base and J by 4 bases, with 10 bases between them. Germline values: CDR1 SGHDN, CDR2 FVKESK. The CDR3 runs 14 residues. CDR3 nucleotides: TGTGCCAGCAGCCAAGCCCACCGGGGAGAGACCCAGTACTTC. This sequence encodes CASSQAHRGETQYF.

The V call is TRBV2, the J call TRBJ2-1, with 10 bases that match TRBD1. This CDR3 has 16 residues. The germline V gene has CDR1 SNHLY and CDR2 FYNNEI. The V and J ends lost 2 bases and 7 bases, in that order; junction bases with no gene match: 8. CDR3 nucleotide sequence: TGTGCCAGCAGTGAAATAATCGGACAGGGGGGAAATGAGCAGTTCTTC. This sequence encodes CASSEIIGQGGNEQFF.

The chain employs TRBV6-6 and TRBJ1-2; 8 bases align to TRBD1. CDR3 size: 14 residues. The V gene's germline CDR1 is MNHNY and CDR2 SVGAGI (reference sequence). V shed 5 bases, J shed 1 base, and the junction held 3 bases outside the gene matches. CDR3 sequence: CASSTGQVNYGYTF. The CDR3 bases are TGTGCCAGCAGTACGGGACAGGTTAACTATGGCTACACCTTC.

The CDR3 DNA sequence: TGTGCCAGCAGCATACGAAGCGGGACGAGCTCCTACAATGAGCAGTTCTTC. It specifies CASSIRSGTSSYNEQFF. The chain combines TRBV7-9 with TRBJ2-1; the match to TRBD2 covers 7 bases. The CDR3 is 17 amino acids. Germline values: CDR1 SEHNR, CDR2 FQNEAQ (reference sequence). V was pared by 5 bases and J by 0 bases, with 10 bases of the junction left unmatched.